Included here is one T cell receptor (beta chain) sequence, with context. Its matching antigen is unknown. Germline lookup yields CDR1 LNHDA and CDR2 SQIVND (reference sequence). Unmatched junction bases numbered 15, after V lost 7 bases and J lost 4 bases. The CDR3 is 16 residues long. The healthy nonsmoking adult controls had a median age of around 42 years, range about 18-50 years. Sorting kept Annexin V-negative CD3+CD8+CD45RA+CCR7+ naive T cells. Profiled with immunoSEQ multiplex PCR; TCRdb holds only in-frame clones, not every one. The top ten clones hold 8.6% of a sample with roughly 5,300 clones, 95% to 98% of them seen once. The data were obtained in a study of naive CD8 T cells in extremely preterm neonates. General study findings and limits: Compared with older groups, preterm CDR3s were shorter, with fewer N additions and less trimming. iChao1 richness was lowest in preterm neonates, significantly versus all ages.

The sequenced material came from naive CD8+ T cells from blood. The V and J genes are TRBV19 and TRBJ2-7; 8 nucleotides line up with TRBD2. The clonotype was recovered from a human donor in good health. The CDR3: CASTGKPGTSLYEQYV. In nucleotides, the CDR3 is TGTGCCAGTACCGGGAAGCCCGGGACTAGTCTTTACGAGCAGTACGTC.